This T cell receptor (beta chain) is drawn from a study of identical twins. V shed 0 bases, J shed 2 bases, and the junction held 4 bases outside the gene matches. The germline gives CDR1 SQVTM, CDR2 ANQGSEA. CDR3 size: 15 residues. One entry per CDR3 protein results from TCRdb running MiXCR on the 5' RACE reads. The sample carries some 1,700,000 distinct CDR3 sequences, about 32% recorded once. In regard to this clonotype: Its specificity is not known.

Whole-study findings and limits: Models underestimated out-of-frame TCR alpha sharing in monozygotic twins. Cross-sectional statistical analysis, not tracking of the same donors, underpinned the conclusions. Excess sharing between twins was weaker in beta out-of-frame sequences. Beta clonotypes that were abundant in cord blood contained fewer insertions, a pattern absent from memory repertoires.

Sample: cord blood. This receptor was identified in a newborn girl in good health. The chain links TRBV29-1 to TRBJ1-2; 9 nucleotides align to TRBD1. The CDR3, as DNA: TGCAGCGTTGAAGATCTCGGACAGGGGAACTATGGCTACACCTTC. Its protein product is CSVEDLGQGNYGYTF.